This note documents a single T cell receptor beta chain sequence. Its cognate antigen is unknown. CDR3 length: 12 residues. Germline CDR1 is PRHDT and CDR2 is FYEKMQ (reference sequence). The data stem from a study of CXCR3-negative and CXCR3-positive naive CD8 T cells. Overall study findings and caveats: Naive CXCR3-positive cells had TRB CDR3s more hydrophobic than those of CXCR3-negative naive cells.

UMI-tagged TRB cDNA libraries were built via 5' RACE. With the 5' RACE reads reprocessed, TCRdb shows one record per CDR3 protein and no DNA. The sample spans 150,000 to 180,000 distinct CDR3 sequences; the ten largest clones claim 0.45% to 0.6%. The source of this sequence is a human donor in good health. Some clones in this sample may be carry-over from other donors' samples. This chain joins TRBV13 and TRBJ1-3. The sample taken for sequencing was naive CXCR3+ CD8+ T cells from blood. As for subset: CD45RO-CCR7+CD27+CD95- naive CD8+ T cells expressing CXCR3 (TNR3+). The CDR3 is CASSRGYNTIYF.